Each of the 8 T cell receptor beta chains below was sequenced from the same sample in a study of blood T cell repertoires in COVID-19. Clones were read by immunoSEQ multiplex PCR, and TCRdb kept only the in-frame ones, dropping some. The table records roughly 50,000 clones, about nine tenths of them present only once. The material sequenced was peripheral blood. The receptors come from a woman in her 40s with active COVID-19.

The chain joins TRBV7-9 to TRBJ1-3, with TRBD1 identical over 7 bases. The V segment lost 0 bases and the J segment 4 bases; nucleotides outside the gene matches: 12. The CDR3 is 18 amino acids. Per the germline V gene, CDR1 is SEHNR and CDR2 is FQNEAQ (reference sequence). The CDR3 reads CASSLARGQTLTGNTIYF. The CDR3 nucleotides read TGTGCCAGCAGCTTAGCCCGGGGACAGACCTTAACGGGAAACACCATATATTTT.

The gene calls are TRBV3-1 (or the pseudogene TRBV3-2) and TRBJ1-2, with 7 bases matching TRBD1. Trimming took 5 bases from V and 10 from J; bases not matched to a gene: 13. The germline V gene encodes CDR1 LGHDT and CDR2 YNNKEL (reference sequence). The CDR3 has 14 residues. The CDR3 coding sequence is TGTGCCAGCAGCTCAGGGGGGTCCCTTTTTGTCTACACCTTC. This encodes CASSSGGSLFVYTF.

The rearrangement links TRBV6-5 to TRBJ2-4; TRBD2 matches 15 bases. Germline lookup yields CDR1 MNHEY and CDR2 SVGAGI. This CDR3 spans 15 amino acids. The V and J ends lost 6 bases and 9 bases, in that order; junction bases with no gene match: 6. The CDR3 loop reads CASSIGLAGGAIQYF. The CDR3 DNA is TGTGCCAGCAGCATAGGACTAGCGGGGGGGGCCATTCAGTACTTC.

The J gene is TRBJ1-5, the V gene TRBV7-2, with 8 bases identical to TRBD1. V gave up 5 bases and J gave up 3 bases; unmatched junction bases: 6. Germline V gene lookup returns CDR1 SGHTA and CDR2 FQGNSA. CDR3 length: 15 amino acids. The chain's CDR3 is CASSRGTGDNQPQHF. CDR3 coding DNA: TGTGCCAGCAGCAGAGGGACAGGTGACAATCAGCCCCAGCATTTT.

The table lists this clone with a few counts. Here the CDR3 reads CASSIGGGAGETQYF. For the CDR3, the DNA is TGTGCCAGTAGTATAGGGGGAGGGGCGGGAGAGACCCAGTACTTC. This chain joins TRBV19 and TRBJ2-5; 7 nucleotides match TRBD2. The CDR3 loop spans 15 amino acids. J lost 4 bases, V lost 1 base, and 6 bases had no gene match. The germline CDR1 and CDR2 sequences are LNHDA and SQIVND (reference sequence).

This clone has a single count. The chain recombines TRBV6-1 with TRBJ1-5; TRBD1 aligns across 7 bases. From germline, CDR1 is MNHNS and CDR2 SASEGT. This CDR3 has 15 residues. The trim removed 3 bases at V and 1 base at J, leaving 3 bases unmatched. CDR3 bases: TGTGCCAGCAGTGAGGGGACAGTCAGCAATCAGCCCCAGCATTTT. Translated: CASSEGTVSNQPQHF.

The chain uses TRBV4-1 and TRBJ1-2; no reliable D call. Trimming cost V 2 bases and J 7 bases, with 17 bases left between them. The CDR3 contains 15 residues. CDR1 MGHRA and CDR2 YSYEKL come from the germline V gene. CDR3 protein: CASSQITRSGSGYTF. Written as DNA, the CDR3 is TGCGCCAGCAGCCAAATAACCAGAAGCGGATCTGGCTACACCTTC.

This clone was observed a single time. V and J are TRBV7-2 and TRBJ1-2; 9 bases map to TRBD1. Germline CDR1 SGHTA, CDR2 FQGNSA. This CDR3 contains 16 residues. The ends lost 4 bases at V and 8 bases at J; junction bases unmatched: 14. CDR3 sequence (DNA): TGTGCCAGCAGCTCCCCCGGGACAGGGATGGGTTGGGGCTACACCTTC. Its protein is CASSSPGTGMGWGYTF.